This T cell receptor beta chain is drawn from a study of control samples from healthy donors and cancer patients. This clone was detected only once. TCRdb keeps only in-frame clones here, not all; method: immunoSEQ multiplex PCR. Here the sample spans roughly 100,000 clones, approximately 90% being singletons. This CDR3 is 13 amino acids long. Trimming shortened V by 3 bases and J by 8 bases, and 12 bases separated the two germline ends. CDR1 and CDR2 from the germline V gene are LGHDT and YNNKEL (reference sequence). Sequencing was carried out using PBMCs. This TCR derives from a man aged 60 to 69 with lung cancer. The chain couples TRBV3-1 (or the pseudogene TRBV3-2) to TRBJ2-3; D could derive from TRBD1 or TRBD2 (5 bases each). CDR3 amino acids: CASSHRGRSTQYF. In nucleotides, the CDR3 is TGTGCCAGCAGCCACCGGGGACGGAGTACGCAGTATTTT.